In its sample, the clone carrying this T cell receptor (beta chain) was seen a few times. The antigen is unknown. This entry belongs to a study of regulatory T cells in long-lasting Graves disease. Study-wide results and caveats: Favoring TRBV28, TRBJ1-2 and TRBJ2-5 was a feature seen in persistent disease. Peripheral blood, not thyroid tissue, was the sole material studied.

The time point: persistent/refractory GD, antithyroid drugs over 5 years with positive TRAb. PBMC RNA was the source of the TCR library. This CDR3 contains 16 residues. V trimming: 3 bases; J trimming: 2 bases; junction bases outside the gene matches: 6. The V gene's germline CDR1 is DFQATT and CDR2 SNEGSKA (reference sequence). Libraries of TCR beta came from iRepertoire HTBI primers plus Arm-PCR of CDR3 regions. Per the authors' pipeline: Detected in the samples were about 58 TRBV and 14 TRBJ segments. TCRdb called the multiplex PCR reads again in MiXCR, with one record for every CDR3 protein. TCRdb's processing, not the authors', yielded these V and J calls. The table lists 300,000 to 500,000 distinct CDR3 sequences, 20% to 25% of them singletons, with about a fifth in the top ten.

Material: peripheral blood mononuclear cells (PBMCs), obtained when the disease was refractory, from a patient treated with antithyroid drugs. The sequence came from a female donor with Graves disease. The V gene is TRBV20-1, the J gene TRBJ1-5, with 11 bases identical to TRBD1. The CDR3 DNA reads TGCAGTGCTAGGGCCGGGACAGGGGGTGGCAATCAGCCCCAGCATTTT. Amino acids: CSARAGTGGGNQPQHF.